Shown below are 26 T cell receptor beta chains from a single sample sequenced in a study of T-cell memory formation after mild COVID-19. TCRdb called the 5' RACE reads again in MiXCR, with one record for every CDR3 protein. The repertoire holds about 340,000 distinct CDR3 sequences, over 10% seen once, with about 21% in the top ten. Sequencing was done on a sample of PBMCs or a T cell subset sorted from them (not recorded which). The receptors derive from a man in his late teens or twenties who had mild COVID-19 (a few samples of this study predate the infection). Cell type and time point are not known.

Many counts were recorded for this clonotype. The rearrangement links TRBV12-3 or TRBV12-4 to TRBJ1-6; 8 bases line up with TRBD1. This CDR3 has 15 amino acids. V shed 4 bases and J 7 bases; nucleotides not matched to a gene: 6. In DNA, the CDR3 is TGTGCCAGCAGTTCCTCAGGGGGCCTAAATTCACCCCTCCACTTT. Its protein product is CASSSSGGLNSPLHF.

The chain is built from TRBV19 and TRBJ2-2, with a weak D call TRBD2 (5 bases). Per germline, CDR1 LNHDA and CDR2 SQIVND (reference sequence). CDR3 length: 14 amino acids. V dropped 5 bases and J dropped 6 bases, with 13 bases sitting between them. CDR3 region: CASSPGLGAGELFF. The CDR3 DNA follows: TGTGCCAGTAGTCCCGGACTGGGCGCCGGGGAGCTGTTTTTT.

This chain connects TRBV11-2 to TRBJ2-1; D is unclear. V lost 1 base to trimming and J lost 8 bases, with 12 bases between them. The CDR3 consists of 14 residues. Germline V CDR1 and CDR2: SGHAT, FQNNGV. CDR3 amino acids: CASSLAGSTHEQFF. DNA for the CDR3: TGTGCCAGCAGCTTAGCCGGTTCGACCCATGAGCAGTTCTTC. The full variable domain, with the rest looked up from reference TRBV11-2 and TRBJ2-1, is EAGVAQSPRYKIIEKRQSVAFWCNPISGHATLYWYQQILGQGPKLLIQFQNNGVVDDSQLPKDRFSAERLKGVDSTLKIQPAKLEDSAVYLCASSLAGSTHEQFFGPGTRLTVL.

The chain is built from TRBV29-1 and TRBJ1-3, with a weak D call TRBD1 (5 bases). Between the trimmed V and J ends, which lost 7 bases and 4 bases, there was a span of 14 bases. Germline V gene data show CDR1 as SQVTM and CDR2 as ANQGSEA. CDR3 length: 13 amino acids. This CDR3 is CSATGVGGNTIYF. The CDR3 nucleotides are TGCAGCGCCACAGGAGTCGGCGGAAACACCATATATTTT.

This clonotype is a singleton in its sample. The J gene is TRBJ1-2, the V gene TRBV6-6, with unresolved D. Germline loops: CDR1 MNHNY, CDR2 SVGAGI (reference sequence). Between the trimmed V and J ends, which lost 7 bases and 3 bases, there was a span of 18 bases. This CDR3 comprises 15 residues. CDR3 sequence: CASIQRVSFYYGYTF. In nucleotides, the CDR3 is TGTGCCAGCATCCAACGGGTTTCGTTTTACTATGGCTACACCTTC.

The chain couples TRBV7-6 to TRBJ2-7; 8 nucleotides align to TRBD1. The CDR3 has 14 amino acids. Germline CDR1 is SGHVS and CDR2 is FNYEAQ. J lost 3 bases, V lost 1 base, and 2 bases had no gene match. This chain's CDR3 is CASSLVTGGYEQYF. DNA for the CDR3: TGTGCCAGCAGCTTAGTCACAGGGGGCTACGAGCAGTACTTC.

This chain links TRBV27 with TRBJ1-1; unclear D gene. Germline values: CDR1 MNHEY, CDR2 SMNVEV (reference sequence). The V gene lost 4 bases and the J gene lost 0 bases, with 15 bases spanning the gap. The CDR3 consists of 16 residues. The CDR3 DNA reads TGTGCCAGCAGTTCGATAAACCCCACTCTGAACACTGAAGCTTTCTTT. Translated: CASSSINPTLNTEAFF.

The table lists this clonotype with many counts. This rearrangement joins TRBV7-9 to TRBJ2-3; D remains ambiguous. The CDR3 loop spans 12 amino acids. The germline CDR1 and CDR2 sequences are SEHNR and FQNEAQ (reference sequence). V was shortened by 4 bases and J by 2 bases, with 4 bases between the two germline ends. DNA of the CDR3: TGTGCCAGCAGCTGGGACACAGATACGCAGTATTTT. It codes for CASSWDTDTQYF.

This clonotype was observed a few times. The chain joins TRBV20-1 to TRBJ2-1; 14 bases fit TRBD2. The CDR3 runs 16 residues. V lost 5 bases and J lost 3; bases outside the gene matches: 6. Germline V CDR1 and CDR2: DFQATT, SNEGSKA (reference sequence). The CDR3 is CSAEGGLAGVYNEQFF. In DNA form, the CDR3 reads TGCAGTGCTGAGGGGGGACTAGCGGGGGTCTACAATGAGCAGTTCTTC.

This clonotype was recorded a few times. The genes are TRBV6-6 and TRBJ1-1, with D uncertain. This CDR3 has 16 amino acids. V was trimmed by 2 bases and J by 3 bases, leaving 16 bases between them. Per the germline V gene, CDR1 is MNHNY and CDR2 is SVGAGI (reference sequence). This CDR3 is CASSYAVHLDHTEAFF. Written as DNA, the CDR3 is TGTGCCAGCAGTTACGCGGTGCATCTGGACCACACTGAAGCTTTCTTT.

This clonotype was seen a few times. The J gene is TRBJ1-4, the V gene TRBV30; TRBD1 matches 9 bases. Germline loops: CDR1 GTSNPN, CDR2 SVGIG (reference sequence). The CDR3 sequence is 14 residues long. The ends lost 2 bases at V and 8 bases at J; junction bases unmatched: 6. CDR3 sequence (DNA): TGTGCCTGGAGTAAGGGACAGGGTTGGGAAAAACTGTTTTTT. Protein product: CAWSKGQGWEKLFF.

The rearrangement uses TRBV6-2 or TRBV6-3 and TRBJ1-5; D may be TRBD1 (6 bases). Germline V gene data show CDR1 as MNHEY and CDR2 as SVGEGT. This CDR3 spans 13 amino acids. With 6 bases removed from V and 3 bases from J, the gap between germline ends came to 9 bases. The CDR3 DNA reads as TGTGCCAGCAGAAGACAGGTCAATCAGCCCCAGCATTTT. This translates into CASRRQVNQPQHF.

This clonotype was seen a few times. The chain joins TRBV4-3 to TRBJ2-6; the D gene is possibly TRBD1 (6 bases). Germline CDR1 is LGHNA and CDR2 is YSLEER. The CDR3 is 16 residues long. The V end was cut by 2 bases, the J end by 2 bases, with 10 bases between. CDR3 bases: TGCGCCAGCAGCCAACGGACAGTTACTGGGGCCAACGTCCTGACTTTC. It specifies CASSQRTVTGANVLTF.

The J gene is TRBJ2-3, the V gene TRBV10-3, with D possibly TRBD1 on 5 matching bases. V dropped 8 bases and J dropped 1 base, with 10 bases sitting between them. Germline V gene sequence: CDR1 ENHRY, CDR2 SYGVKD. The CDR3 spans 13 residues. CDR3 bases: TGTGCCATCCACGACAGACGCACAGATACGCAGTATTTT. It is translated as CAIHDRRTDTQYF.

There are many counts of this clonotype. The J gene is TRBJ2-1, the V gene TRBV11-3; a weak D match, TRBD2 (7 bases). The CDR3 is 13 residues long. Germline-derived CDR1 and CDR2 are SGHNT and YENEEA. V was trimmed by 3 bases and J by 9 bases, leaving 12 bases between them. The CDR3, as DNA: TGTGCCAGCAGCTTGAACAGGGAGGGTGAGCAGTTCTTC. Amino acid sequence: CASSLNREGEQFF.

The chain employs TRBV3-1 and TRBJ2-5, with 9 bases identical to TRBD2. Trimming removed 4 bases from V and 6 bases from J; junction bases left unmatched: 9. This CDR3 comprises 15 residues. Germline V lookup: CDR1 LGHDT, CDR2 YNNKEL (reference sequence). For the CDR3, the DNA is TGTGCCAGCAGCCTTGTGAGGGGGACTAGCAAGACCCAGTACTTC. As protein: CASSLVRGTSKTQYF.

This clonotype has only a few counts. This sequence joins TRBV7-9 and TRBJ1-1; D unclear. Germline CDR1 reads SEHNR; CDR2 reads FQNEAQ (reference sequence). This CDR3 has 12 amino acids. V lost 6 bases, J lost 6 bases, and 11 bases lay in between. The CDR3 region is CASRRTASEAFF. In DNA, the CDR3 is TGTGCCAGCAGACGGACGGCATCTGAAGCTTTCTTT.

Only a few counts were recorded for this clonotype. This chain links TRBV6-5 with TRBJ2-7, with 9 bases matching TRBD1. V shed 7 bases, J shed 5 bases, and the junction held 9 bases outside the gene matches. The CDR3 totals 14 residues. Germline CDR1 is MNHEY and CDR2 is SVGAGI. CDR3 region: CASMSGQGTDEQYF. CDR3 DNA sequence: TGTGCCAGCATGTCAGGACAGGGGACGGACGAGCAGTACTTC.

The CDR3 coding sequence is TGTGCCAGCAGCGCTTCTAGCGGGAGTTACAATGAGCAGTTCTTC. Translating gives CASSASSGSYNEQFF. The chain recombines TRBV9 with TRBJ2-1, with 10 bases aligning to TRBD2. This CDR3 region has 15 residues. With 3 bases clipped from V and 4 bases from J, the junction kept 4 bases outside the gene matches. CDR1 and CDR2 (germline): SGDLS, YYNGEE.

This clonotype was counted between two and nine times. The CDR3 bases are TGTGCCAGCAGCAATTTGGGGTTCCACGAGCAGTACTTC. This sequence encodes CASSNLGFHEQYF. The chain links TRBV12-3 or TRBV12-4 to TRBJ2-7; no clear D. The ends were cut back, 6 bases at V and 5 bases at J, with 14 bases in the middle. This CDR3 contains 13 residues.

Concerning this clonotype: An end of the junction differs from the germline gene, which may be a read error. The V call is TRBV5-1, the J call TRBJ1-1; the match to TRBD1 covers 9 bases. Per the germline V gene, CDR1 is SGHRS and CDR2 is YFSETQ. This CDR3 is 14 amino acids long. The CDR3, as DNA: TGCGACAGCACCCAACAGGGGGCGCGAACTGAAGCTTTCTTT. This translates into CDSTQQGARTEAFF. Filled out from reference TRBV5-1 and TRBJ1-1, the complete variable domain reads KAGVTQTPRYLIKTRGQQVTLSCSPISGHRSVSWYQQTPGQGLQFLFEYFSETQRNKGNFPGRFSGRQFSNSRSEMNVSTLELGDSALYLCDSTQQGARTEAFFGQGTRLTVV.

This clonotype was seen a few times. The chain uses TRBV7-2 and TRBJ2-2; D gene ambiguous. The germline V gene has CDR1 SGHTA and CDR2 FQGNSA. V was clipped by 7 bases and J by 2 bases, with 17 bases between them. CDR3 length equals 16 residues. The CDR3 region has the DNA TGTGCCAGCACCTCACTTTGGACGGGTAACACCGGGGAGCTGTTTTTT. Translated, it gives CASTSLWTGNTGELFF.

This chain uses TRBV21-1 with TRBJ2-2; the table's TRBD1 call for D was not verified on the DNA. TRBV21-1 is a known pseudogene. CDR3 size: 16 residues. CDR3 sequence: CASRETGRGNTGELFF. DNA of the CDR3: TGTGCCAGCAGGGAGACAGGGCGGGGAAACACCGGGGAGCTGTTTTTT.

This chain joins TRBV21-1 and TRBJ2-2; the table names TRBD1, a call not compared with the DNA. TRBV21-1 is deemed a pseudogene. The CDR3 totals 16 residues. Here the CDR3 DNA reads TGTGCCAGCAGCAAGCAGGCCCACAGGGACACCGGGGAGCTGTTTTTT. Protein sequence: CASSKQAHRDTGELFF.

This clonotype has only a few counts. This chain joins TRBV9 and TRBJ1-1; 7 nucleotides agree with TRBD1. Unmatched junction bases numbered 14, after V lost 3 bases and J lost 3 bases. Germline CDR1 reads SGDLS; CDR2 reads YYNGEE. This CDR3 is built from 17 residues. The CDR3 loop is CASSAPKRGGADTEAFF. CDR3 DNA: TGTGCCAGCAGCGCGCCAAAACGAGGGGGCGCGGACACTGAAGCTTTCTTT.

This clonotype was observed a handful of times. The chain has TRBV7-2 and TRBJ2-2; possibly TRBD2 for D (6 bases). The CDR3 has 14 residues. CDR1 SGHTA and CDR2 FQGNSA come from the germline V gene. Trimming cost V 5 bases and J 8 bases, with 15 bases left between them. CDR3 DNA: TGTGCCAGCAGCCAGGACCCCCGGGGGGGGGAGCTGTTTTTT. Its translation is CASSQDPRGGELFF.